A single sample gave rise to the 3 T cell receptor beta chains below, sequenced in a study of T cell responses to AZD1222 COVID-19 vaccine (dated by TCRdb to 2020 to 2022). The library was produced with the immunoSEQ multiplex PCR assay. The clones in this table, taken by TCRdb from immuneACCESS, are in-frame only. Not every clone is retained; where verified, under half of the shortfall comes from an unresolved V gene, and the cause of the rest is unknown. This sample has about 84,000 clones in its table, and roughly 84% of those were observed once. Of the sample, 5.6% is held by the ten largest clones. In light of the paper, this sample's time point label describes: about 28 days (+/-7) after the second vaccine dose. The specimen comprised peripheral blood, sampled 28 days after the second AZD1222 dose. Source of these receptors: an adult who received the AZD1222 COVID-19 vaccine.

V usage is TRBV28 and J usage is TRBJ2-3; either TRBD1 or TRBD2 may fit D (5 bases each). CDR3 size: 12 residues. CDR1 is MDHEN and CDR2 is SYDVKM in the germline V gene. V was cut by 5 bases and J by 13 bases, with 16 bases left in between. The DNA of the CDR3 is TGTGCCAGCAGTCTCTTAGGGGAGTGCAAGTATTTT. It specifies CASSLLGECKYF.

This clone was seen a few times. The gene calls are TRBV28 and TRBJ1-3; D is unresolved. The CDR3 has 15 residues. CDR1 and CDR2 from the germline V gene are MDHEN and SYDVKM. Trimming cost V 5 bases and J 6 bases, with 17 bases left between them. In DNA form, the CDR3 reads TGTGCCAGCAGTCCCCCCGCCCCCGCGATAAACACCATATATTTT. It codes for CASSPPAPAINTIYF.

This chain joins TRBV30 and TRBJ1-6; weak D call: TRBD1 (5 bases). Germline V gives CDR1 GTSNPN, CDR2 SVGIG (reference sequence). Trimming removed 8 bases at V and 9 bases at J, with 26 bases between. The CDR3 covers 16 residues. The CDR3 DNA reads TGTGCCGGAAATCGGGGACGGTTAGATTCAGGTTCACCCCTCCACTTT. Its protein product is CAGNRGRLDSGSPLHF.